These 13 T cell receptor beta chains were sequenced from one sample in a study of T cell repertoires in cytomegalovirus infection (dated by TCRdb to between 2018 and 2020). Sequencing instrument: Illumina HiSeq 1500. TCRdb's own reprocessing of the public reads used fastp at Q25 and MiXCR and kept productive beta chains. Records with the same CDR3 protein are collapsed into one entry carrying the most frequent genes and DNA. Recorded for this sample are around 47,000 distinct CDR3 sequences; about 18% of them occurred a single time. The ten biggest clones cover just under 80% of the sample. These TCRs are of unknown antigen specificity. The sample's treatment or condition label is to be understood as: in vitro stimulation with specific CMV peptide epitopes to enrich CMV-specific T cells. The sequencing used CD8+ T cells from cultured PBMCs, collected from culture after CMV antigen stimulation. The receptors come from a human donor in good health (CMV status not recorded). Some clones in this sample may be carry-over from other donors' samples.

This clonotype was recorded a few times. The rearrangement links TRBV7-9 to TRBJ2-4; TRBD1 agrees at 9 bases. The germline V gene encodes CDR1 SEHNR and CDR2 FQNEAQ (reference sequence). J gave up 1 base and V 7 bases, and 5 bases lay outside the gene matches. CDR3 length: 15 amino acids. This CDR3 is CASTKGQGAKNIQYF. CDR3 sequence (DNA): TGTGCCAGCACCAAAGGACAGGGGGCCAAAAACATTCAGTACTTC. The whole variable domain, filled in from reference TRBV7-9 and TRBJ2-4, reads DTGVSQNPRHKITKRGQNVTFRCDPISEHNRLYWYRQTLGQGPEFLTYFQNEAQLEKSRLLSDRFSAERPKGSFSTLEIQRTEQGDSAMYLCASTKGQGAKNIQYFGAGTRLSVL.

The V and J genes are TRBV12-3 or TRBV12-4 and TRBJ2-7; D may match TRBD1 or TRBD2 (5 bases each). V gave up 3 bases and J gave up 5 bases, with 11 bases separating them. The CDR3 is made up of 13 amino acids. The CDR3 region has the DNA TGTGCCAGCAGTTTGGGACGTATCAACGAGCAGTACTTC. Protein sequence: CASSLGRINEQYF.

The chain recombines TRBV12-5 with TRBJ2-4; D remains ambiguous. Germline assignment: CDR1 LGHNT and CDR2 FRNRAP. This CDR3 has 11 residues. V lost 4 bases to trimming and J lost 10 bases, with 8 bases between them. In nucleotides, the CDR3 is TGTGCTAGTGGTTCCTCGAATATTCAGTACTTC. It specifies CASGSSNIQYF.

The chain links TRBV11-2 to TRBJ1-1; unclear D gene. The V gene lost 5 bases and the J gene lost 4 bases, with 17 bases spanning the gap. Germline CDR1 is SGHAT and CDR2 is FQNNGV. This CDR3 region has 15 residues. CDR3 sequence reads: CASSRPDESGTEAFF. The DNA of the CDR3 is TGTGCCAGCAGCCGGCCCGATGAGTCAGGCACTGAAGCTTTCTTT.

This clonotype was counted a few times. The gene calls are TRBV7-6 and TRBJ2-1, with unresolved D. Trimming stripped 2 bases from V and 4 bases from J, with 9 bases between. Looked up from germline, CDR1 is SGHVS and CDR2 is FNYEAQ. The CDR3 spans 14 residues. The CDR3 nucleotides are TGTGCCAGCAGCTTATCCCCGGGTTACAATGAGCAGTTCTTC. This sequence encodes CASSLSPGYNEQFF. The variable domain in full, completed from reference TRBV7-6 and TRBJ2-1, reads GAGVSQSPRYKVTKRGQDVALRCDPISGHVSLYWYRQALGQGPEFLTYFNYEAQQDKSGLPNDRFSAERPEGSISTLTIQRTEQRDSAMYRCASSLSPGYNEQFFGPGTRLTVL.

This clonotype was picked up a small number of times. The rearrangement uses TRBV7-2 and TRBJ1-1; possibly TRBD1 for D (6 bases). The CDR3 loop spans 13 amino acids. V lost 10 bases and J 4 bases, leaving 16 bases between the germline ends. The germline CDR1 and CDR2 sequences are SGHTA and FQGNSA. CDR3 DNA sequence: TGTGCCAAGACGGGGGCCGGGGGCACTGAAGCTTTCTTT. Its protein product is CAKTGAGGTEAFF.

The chain combines TRBV7-2 with TRBJ1-1; TRBD1 agrees at 8 bases. Germline V gives CDR1 SGHTA, CDR2 FQGNSA. The junction had 2 bases not matched to a gene; V was cut back by 5 bases and J by 6 bases. CDR3 length: 12 amino acids. The DNA of the CDR3 is TGTGCCAGCAGCGCGACAGGGGCTGAAGCTTTCTTT. Its protein is CASSATGAEAFF. Combining the CDR3 with reference TRBV7-2 and TRBJ1-1 gives the whole variable domain GAGVSQSPSNKVTEKGKDVELRCDPISGHTALYWYRQSLGQGLEFLIYFQGNSAPDKSGLPSDRFSAERTGGSVSTLTIQRTQQEDSAVYLCASSATGAEAFFGQGTRLTVV.

This clonotype has more than one count but fewer than ten. V usage is TRBV7-2 and J usage is TRBJ2-3; 8 bases match TRBD1. CDR3 length: 16 amino acids. The germline gives CDR1 SGHTA, CDR2 FQGNSA. V shed 6 bases and J 1 base; nucleotides not matched to a gene: 9. CDR3 bases: TGTGCCAGCAGTTTCTCCGGGACAGGCCGCACAGATACGCAGTATTTT. It encodes CASSFSGTGRTDTQYF.

The chain uses TRBV27 and TRBJ1-4; 8 nucleotides agree with TRBD1. Germline CDR1 reads MNHEY; CDR2 reads SMNVEV (reference sequence). Trimming took 6 bases from V and 7 from J; bases not matched to a gene: 7. The CDR3 covers 14 residues. CDR3 DNA: TGTGCCAGCAGCGAACAGGGGGGCAGTGAAAAACTGTTTTTT. Translation gives CASSEQGGSEKLFF. The entire variable domain, with the rest obtained from reference TRBV27 and TRBJ1-4, is as follows: EAQVTQNPRYLITVTGKKLTVTCSQNMNHEYMSWYRQDPGLGLRQIYYSMNVEVTDKGDVPEGYKVSRKEKRNFPLILESPSPNQTSLYFCASSEQGGSEKLFFGSGTQLSVL.

The chain uses TRBV24-1 and TRBJ2-3; unclear D gene. The CDR3 is 17 amino acids. The V gene's germline CDR1 is KGHDR and CDR2 SFDVKD. Deletions cut 3 bases from V and 0 bases from J, with 15 bases between. The CDR3 region has the DNA TGTGCCACCAGTGATCCGCGCGGACCCGTTAGCACAGATACGCAGTATTTT. Encoded protein: CATSDPRGPVSTDTQYF.

The V and J genes are TRBV19 and TRBJ1-5; D might be TRBD1 (5 bases). The CDR3 is 12 amino acids. Per germline, CDR1 LNHDA and CDR2 SQIVND (reference sequence). V was shortened by 7 bases and J by 6 bases, with 10 bases between the two germline ends. CDR3 sequence reads: CASNQGGQPQHF. For the CDR3, the DNA is TGTGCCAGTAACCAGGGAGGTCAGCCCCAGCATTTT.

CDR3: CSARDVQRGGFRTDTQYF. As DNA, the CDR3 is TGCAGTGCTAGAGATGTGCAGCGGGGGGGCTTTCGGACAGATACGCAGTATTTT. The rearrangement uses TRBV20-1 and TRBJ2-3; 10 bases are a match to TRBD2. Germline-derived CDR1 and CDR2 are DFQATT and SNEGSKA (reference sequence). Trimming took 0 bases from V and 3 from J; bases not matched to a gene: 12. The CDR3 contains 18 residues.

This clonotype appeared a few times. This chain connects TRBV7-9 to TRBJ2-7, with TRBD1 matching 8 bases. Germline V gene sequence: CDR1 SEHNR, CDR2 FQNEAQ (reference sequence). V shed 5 bases, J shed 4 bases, and the junction held 7 bases outside the gene matches. The CDR3 is 14 amino acids. CDR3 amino acids: CASSPQGAQYEQYF. CDR3 nucleotides: TGTGCCAGCAGCCCCCAGGGGGCCCAATACGAGCAGTACTTC.